This T cell receptor (beta chain) is drawn from a study of blood T cell repertoires in COVID-19. Overall study: From the United States, Italy and Spain came samples of acute and convalescent COVID-19.

Sequenced by immunoSEQ multiplex PCR; TCRdb stores in-frame clones only, minus some. The sample lists 250,000 to 350,000 clones, 70% to 90% occurring once. The germline gives CDR1 MNHEY, CDR2 SVGEGT. CDR3 length: 15 residues. V shed 5 bases, J shed 5 bases, and the junction held 4 bases outside the gene matches. Sequencing used peripheral blood. J is TRBJ2-2 and V is TRBV6-2 or TRBV6-3; 11 nucleotides match TRBD1. This clonotype was sampled from a woman in her 30s who had recovered from COVID-19. CDR3 coding DNA: TGTGCCAGCAGTCCGGGACAGGGGGTTACCGGGGAGCTGTTTTTT. It yields the protein CASSPGQGVTGELFF.